This TCR beta chain was documented in a study of cytomegalovirus exposure and HLA in healthy donors. Study-wide results and caveats: Common viral pathogens were later found to be apparently linked to several of the most significant clusters. It was only CMV serostatus that was available as immune exposure information. Earlier results showed most TCR beta V segments being productive about 90% or about 30% of the time. Most CMV-associated TCR beta chains were later found to appear HLA-restricted.

This CDR3 has 15 residues. Germline V gene data show CDR1 as KGHSH and CDR2 as LQKENI. V was clipped by 3 bases and J by 4 bases; unmatched bases: 6. With 60 Vbeta and 13 Jbeta primers, the PCR was carried out. TCRdb keeps only in-frame clones here, not all; method: immunoSEQ multiplex PCR. This sample has more than 95,000 clones, with roughly 77% found just once. Concerning this clone: Its specificity is not known.

This sequence joins TRBV18 and TRBJ2-5; 9 bases are shared with TRBD1. Sequences were obtained from PBMCs. This clonotype originated in a man aged 18 to 29 in good health and CMV-seronegative. The CDR3 sequence is CASSPSRTGAETQYF. CDR3 nucleotides: TGTGCCAGCTCACCCTCTAGGACAGGGGCAGAGACCCAGTACTTC.